Listed below are T cell receptor beta chains from one sample, sequenced in a study of control samples from healthy donors and cancer patients. The repertoire was sequenced with immunoSEQ multiplex PCR; TCRdb's copy has only in-frame clones and lacks some. Here the sample spans about 150,000 clones, 75% to 90% being singletons. Source material: blood. Every receptor here comes from a man aged 25-40 years in good health. Each CDR3 is given without its conserved first and last residue. A D gene is named only where the DNA matches it firmly.

V,J,D,CDR3
TRBV24-1,TRBJ2-3,TRBD1,ATSDPTTGMVAGDTQY
TRBV11-1,TRBJ2-2,TRBD2,ASSLVSGTAGELF
TRBV4-2,TRBJ2-3,NA,ASSPPARGLSSTDTQY
TRBV9,TRBJ1-2,NA,ASSVVGAPFYGYT
TRBV6-5,TRBJ2-7,TRBD2,ASTMTSGSLEQY
TRBV6-5,TRBJ2-7,NA,ASTHPADYYEQY
TRBV7-2,TRBJ2-7,TRBD2,ASSLAGVGLAGKSSYEQY
TRBV4-3,TRBJ2-3,NA,ASSQLTAGTDTQY
TRBV6-2/TRBV6-3,TRBJ2-7,NA,ASSYETASYEQY
TRBV6-2/TRBV6-3,TRBJ2-2,TRBD2,ASSYGTSGREGSGELF
TRBV24-1,TRBJ2-5,NA,ATSDFETGRRGETQY
TRBV12-3/TRBV12-4,TRBJ1-2,TRBD1,ASSPDRGGYT
TRBV5-1,TRBJ2-6,NA,ASSSDDSGANVLT